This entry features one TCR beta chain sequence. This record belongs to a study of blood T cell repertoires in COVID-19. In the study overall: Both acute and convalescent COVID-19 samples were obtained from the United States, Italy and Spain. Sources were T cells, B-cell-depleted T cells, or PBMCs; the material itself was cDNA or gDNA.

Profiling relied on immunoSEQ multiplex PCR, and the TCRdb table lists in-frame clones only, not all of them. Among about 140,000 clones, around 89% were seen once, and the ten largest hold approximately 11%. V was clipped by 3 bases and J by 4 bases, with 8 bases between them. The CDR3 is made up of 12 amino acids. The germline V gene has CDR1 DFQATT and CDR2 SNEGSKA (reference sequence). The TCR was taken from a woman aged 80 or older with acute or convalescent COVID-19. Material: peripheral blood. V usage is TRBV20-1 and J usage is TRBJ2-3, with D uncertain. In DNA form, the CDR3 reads TGCAGTGCTAGTGCCCGGGCAGATACGCAGTATTTT. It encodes CSASARADTQYF.